These 31 T cell receptor beta chains originate from one sample sequenced in a study of human thymus T cells. Data came from immunoSEQ multiplex PCR; TCRdb stores just in-frame clones and leaves some out. Among more than 70,000 clones, 90% to 98% were seen once, and the ten largest hold roughly 0.03%. In corrective heart surgery, resections were taken, and these provided the thymus tissue. Sequences were obtained from thymus tissue. All receptors come from a boy in the first two years of life with a congenital heart defect but otherwise immunologically healthy.

CDR3 nucleotides: TGTGCCAGCAGTTTCACGGGGACAGGCACAGATACGCAGTATTTT. As protein: CASSFTGTGTDTQYF. The chain links TRBV27 to TRBJ2-3; TRBD1 agrees at 7 bases. Losses at the gene ends were 3 bases for V and 1 base for J; bases not matched to a gene: 4. There are 15 residues in the CDR3. The germline gives CDR1 MNHEY, CDR2 SMNVEV (reference sequence).

This rearrangement joins TRBV7-2 to TRBJ2-5; TRBD2 matches at 9 bases. This CDR3 is built from 16 residues. V was clipped by 1 base and J by 9 bases; unmatched bases: 12. Germline CDR1 is SGHTA and CDR2 is FQGNSA. CDR3 sequence: CASSLGAGGGRSAQYF. Here the CDR3 DNA reads TGTGCCAGCAGCTTAGGAGCGGGAGGCGGGAGGAGCGCCCAGTACTTC.

The rearrangement joins TRBV7-9 to TRBJ2-3; 7 bases fit TRBD1. Germline V gene data show CDR1 as SEHNR and CDR2 as FQNEAQ (reference sequence). CDR3 length: 18 amino acids. V dropped 6 bases and J dropped 1; count of bases not matched to a gene: 16. CDR3 amino acids: CASSSVQGVPSGTDTQYF. CDR3 sequence (DNA): TGTGCCAGCAGTTCTGTCCAGGGGGTCCCCTCGGGCACAGATACGCAGTATTTT.

V usage is TRBV10-2 and J usage is TRBJ1-5; TRBD1 agrees at 8 bases. Unmatched junction bases numbered 10, after V lost 5 bases and J lost 4 bases. CDR1 and CDR2 (germline): WSHSY, SAAADI. This CDR3 has 16 amino acids. CDR3 nucleotide sequence: TGCGCCAGCAGTTCGTTTACGGACAGGGAAAATCAGCCCCAGCATTTT. As protein: CASSSFTDRENQPQHF.

The chain combines TRBV12-5 with TRBJ1-2, with D possibly being TRBD1 (6 bases). CDR3 length: 15 amino acids. The germline V and J ends were trimmed by 5 bases and 4 bases, with 17 bases remaining between them. Per the germline V gene, CDR1 is LGHNT and CDR2 is FRNRAP. The DNA for the CDR3 is TGTGCTAGTGGTCACGCCGGGGGGCACCTCTATGGCTACACCTTC. Its translation is CASGHAGGHLYGYTF.

This clone is a singleton in its sample. V is TRBV6-5 and J is TRBJ1-2; 8 nucleotides agree with TRBD1. CDR3 length: 13 residues. Germline CDR1 MNHEY, CDR2 SVGAGI. J gave up 2 bases and V 8 bases, and 4 bases lay outside the gene matches. The CDR3 region has the DNA TGTGCCAGCTGGGACAGGCTCAACTATGGCTACACCTTC. Its translation: CASWDRLNYGYTF.

The rearrangement uses TRBV9 and TRBJ2-7, with D perhaps matching TRBD1 (6 bases). CDR3 size: 13 residues. The ends were cut back, 4 bases at V and 4 bases at J, with 12 bases in the middle. Germline V gives CDR1 SGDLS, CDR2 YYNGEE. CDR3 bases: TGTGCCAGCAGCCGGACAGAGAATTACGAGCAGTACTTC. Translating gives CASSRTENYEQYF. The variable domain in full, with the rest retrieved from reference TRBV9 and TRBJ2-7, is DSGVTQTPKHLITATGQRVTLRCSPRSGDLSVYWYQQSLDQGLQFLIQYYNGEERAKGNILERFSAQQFPDLHSELNLSSLELGDSALYFCASSRTENYEQYFGPGTRLTVT.

The chain joins TRBV12-1 to TRBJ2-7; the D call TRBD2 from the table was never checked on the DNA. TRBV12-1 is classified as a pseudogene. CDR3 length: 14 residues. The CDR3: CASSFAVLANEQYF. DNA of the CDR3: TGTGCCAGCAGCTTTGCAGTCCTAGCTAACGAGCAGTACTTC.

The sample holds one count of this clone. The gene calls are TRBV5-1 and TRBJ2-7; D is possibly TRBD1 (6 bases). This CDR3 is built from 17 residues. CDR1 and CDR2 from the germline V gene are SGHRS and YFSETQ. Between the trimmed V and J ends, which lost 2 bases and 2 bases, there was a span of 20 bases. Written as DNA, the CDR3 is TGCGCCAGCAGCTTCAGGGGTTTAGCTTTCGGAACCTACGAGCAGTACTTC. This encodes CASSFRGLAFGTYEQYF.

The chain is built from TRBV7-2 and TRBJ2-3, with 10 bases lining up with TRBD2. The CDR3 contains 18 residues. Trimming at V came to 4 bases and at J to 4 bases, leaving 14 bases not matched to a gene. Germline CDR1 is SGHTA and CDR2 is FQGNSA. CDR3 sequence reads: CASSSPRRASGGSDTQYF. The CDR3 nucleotides are TGTGCCAGCAGCTCCCCTAGACGGGCTAGCGGGGGATCAGATACGCAGTATTTT.

This clone occurred a few times. This chain uses TRBV7-9 with TRBJ1-5; no definite D call. CDR1 SEHNR and CDR2 FQNEAQ come from the germline V gene (reference sequence). This CDR3 region has 13 residues. Trimming pared 4 bases from V and 0 bases from J, leaving 4 bases between. CDR3 sequence: CASSSSSNQPQHF. DNA of the CDR3: TGTGCCAGCAGCTCGAGTAGCAATCAGCCCCAGCATTTT.

The rearrangement joins TRBV27 to TRBJ1-4; 10 bases align to TRBD1. The CDR3 is made up of 19 amino acids. Germline CDR1 and CDR2: MNHEY and SMNVEV (reference sequence). V was clipped by 5 bases and J by 1 base; unmatched bases: 13. CDR3 nucleotide sequence: TGTGCCAGCAGTCTCCGTGGGACAGGGGAGGGGGAAACTAATGAAAAACTGTTTTTT. Its translation is CASSLRGTGEGETNEKLFF.

The chain combines TRBV9 with TRBJ2-5, with 10 bases matching TRBD2. Trimming at V came to 3 bases and at J to 3 bases, leaving 8 bases not matched to a gene. CDR1 is SGDLS and CDR2 is YYNGEE in the germline V gene. The CDR3 totals 16 residues. The DNA of the CDR3 is TGTGCCAGCAGCGCAGAACTAGCGGGACCCGAAGAGACCCAGTACTTC. Amino acids: CASSAELAGPEETQYF.

J is TRBJ2-3 and V is TRBV5-1; the D gene is possibly TRBD1 (7 bases). Trimming stripped 3 bases from V and 2 bases from J, with 13 bases between. The CDR3 is made up of 15 amino acids. Germline lookup yields CDR1 SGHRS and CDR2 YFSETQ. The DNA of the CDR3 is TGCGCCAGCAGCTGGGGGGACAGCTACACAGATACGCAGTATTTT. This translates into CASSWGDSYTDTQYF.

This clone was recorded once. This chain uses TRBV5-4 with TRBJ2-5; no clear D gene. V gave up 1 base and J gave up 1 base, with 17 bases separating them. Germline V gene data show CDR1 as SGHNT and CDR2 as YYREEE (reference sequence). CDR3 length: 17 amino acids. The CDR3 here is CASSLFLEGLSQETQYF. CDR3 DNA: TGTGCCAGCAGCTTGTTTTTGGAAGGTCTCAGCCAAGAGACCCAGTACTTC.

This chain uses TRBV14 with TRBJ2-6; tentatively, D is TRBD1 or TRBD2 (5 bases each). The V and J ends lost 3 bases and 1 base respectively, with 10 bases between them. The V gene's germline CDR1 is SGHDN and CDR2 FVKESK. The CDR3 sequence is 16 residues long. CDR3: CASSHPGRSGANVLTF. The CDR3 DNA sequence: TGTGCCAGCAGCCACCCGGGGCGGTCTGGGGCCAACGTCCTGACTTTC.

The rearrangement uses TRBV5-1 and TRBJ1-1; unclear D gene. The V and J ends lost 7 bases and 3 bases respectively, with 7 bases between them. The CDR3 runs 11 residues. CDR1 and CDR2 (germline): SGHRS, YFSETQ. CDR3 protein: CASRPYTEAFF. For the CDR3, the DNA is TGCGCCAGCCGCCCATACACTGAAGCTTTCTTT.

The chain carries TRBV19 and TRBJ2-4; a possible D gene is TRBD2 (6 bases). The CDR3 sequence is 14 residues long. Between the trimmed V and J ends, which lost 4 bases and 7 bases, there was a span of 14 bases. In germline, CDR1 is LNHDA, CDR2 SQIVND (reference sequence). The CDR3 loop is CASSRSRSGNIQYF. The CDR3 DNA reads TGTGCCAGTAGTAGGAGTCGAAGCGGGAACATTCAGTACTTC.

The chain combines TRBV4-3 with TRBJ2-3, with 8 nucleotides matching TRBD2. There are 22 residues in the CDR3. The V gene end was trimmed by 3 bases and the J gene end by 2 bases; junction bases not matched to a gene: 25. Germline V lookup: CDR1 LGHNA, CDR2 YSLEER. In DNA form, the CDR3 reads TGCGCCAGCAGCCAGGACAGTAGCGGGGAACTCACCTCCATGCCTCTCACAGATACGCAGTATTTT. Translated: CASSQDSSGELTSMPLTDTQYF.

The chain joins TRBV5-1 to TRBJ1-4; perhaps TRBD1 as D (6 bases). V gave up 0 bases and J gave up 6 bases, with 9 bases separating them. Germline CDR1 reads SGHRS; CDR2 reads YFSETQ. The CDR3 spans 14 residues. Here the CDR3 reads CASSLAEGDEKLFF. Written as DNA, the CDR3 is TGCGCCAGCAGCTTGGCCGAGGGGGATGAAAAACTGTTTTTT.

V is TRBV5-5 and J is TRBJ2-1; the match to TRBD2 covers 13 bases. The V gene end was trimmed by 4 bases and the J gene end by 0 bases; junction bases not matched to a gene: 4. Germline V CDR1 and CDR2: SGHKS, YYEKEE (reference sequence). The CDR3 totals 17 residues. The CDR3 bases are TGTGCCAGCAGCCTTCGGACTAGCGGGGGCTCCTACAATGAGCAGTTCTTC. This sequence encodes CASSLRTSGGSYNEQFF.

The rearrangement links TRBV4-3 to TRBJ1-1, with a weak D call TRBD1 (5 bases). Trimming removed 0 bases from V and 3 bases from J, with 20 bases in between. In germline, CDR1 is LGHNA, CDR2 YSLEER. The CDR3 is made up of 18 amino acids. The CDR3: CASSQEGPRRQPHTEAFF. In nucleotides, the CDR3 is TGCGCCAGCAGCCAAGAGGGACCCCGGCGACAGCCCCACACTGAAGCTTTCTTT.

The chain has TRBV27 and TRBJ1-4; D remains ambiguous. Deletions cut 6 bases from V and 3 bases from J, with 11 bases between. The CDR3 covers 14 residues. Germline V CDR1 and CDR2: MNHEY, SMNVEV (reference sequence). The CDR3 is CASSRGIPNEKLFF. The CDR3 DNA reads TGTGCCAGCAGCCGAGGGATCCCTAATGAAAAACTGTTTTTT.

The rearrangement links TRBV7-2 to TRBJ1-4; D unclear. CDR1 is SGHTA, CDR2 FQGNSA, per germline. The CDR3 has 16 amino acids. V was clipped by 5 bases and J by 5 bases, with 18 bases between them. The CDR3 reads CASSPDRRRPNEKLFF. The CDR3 bases are TGTGCCAGCAGCCCCGACCGACGGCGCCCCAATGAAAAACTGTTTTTT.

The chain couples TRBV27 to TRBJ1-6; no reliable D call. V gave up 3 bases and J gave up 0 bases, with 9 bases separating them. Germline values: CDR1 MNHEY, CDR2 SMNVEV (reference sequence). The CDR3 is 16 residues long. The CDR3 DNA reads TGTGCCAGCAGTTTTTCTGGCTGCTCCTATAATTCACCCCTCCACTTT. Encoded protein: CASSFSGCSYNSPLHF.

The rearrangement joins TRBV7-2 to TRBJ2-7, with 10 bases identical to TRBD2. The CDR3 is 17 amino acids. Germline CDR1 is SGHTA and CDR2 is FQGNSA. Trimming at V came to 3 bases and at J to 5 bases, leaving 13 bases not matched to a gene. DNA for the CDR3: TGTGCCAGCAGCTTTAGCGGGGGGCCCGAGCGCGTCCACGAGCAGTACTTC. Encoded protein: CASSFSGGPERVHEQYF. Full variable domain (outside the CDR3, taken from reference TRBV7-2 and TRBJ2-7): GAGVSQSPSNKVTEKGKDVELRCDPISGHTALYWYRQSLGQGLEFLIYFQGNSAPDKSGLPSDRFSAERTGGSVSTLTIQRTQQEDSAVYLCASSFSGGPERVHEQYFGPGTRLTVT.

This sequence joins TRBV5-1 and TRBJ1-6, with D unresolved. The germline V gene has CDR1 SGHRS and CDR2 YFSETQ. V lost 2 bases, J lost 7 bases, and 25 bases lay in between. This CDR3 contains 19 residues. The CDR3 nucleotides are TGCGCCAGCAGCTTCGGTAGTCTGTATACAGAAGAGAGGAATTCACCCCTCCACTTT. Its protein product is CASSFGSLYTEERNSPLHF.

The V gene is TRBV5-1, the J gene TRBJ1-2, with 8 nucleotides matching TRBD1. Germline V gene lookup returns CDR1 SGHRS and CDR2 YFSETQ. This CDR3 has 17 residues. J gave up 8 bases and V 0 bases, and 15 bases lay outside the gene matches. As DNA, the CDR3 is TGCGCCAGCAGCTTGGGGTCAGGCCGGACAGGGTGTGAGGGCTACACCTTC. It is translated as CASSLGSGRTGCEGYTF.

This sequence joins TRBV5-1 and TRBJ2-7; 11 nucleotides align to TRBD2. This CDR3 has 15 residues. V trimming: 0 bases; J trimming: 5 bases; junction bases outside the gene matches: 4. Germline-derived CDR1 and CDR2 are SGHRS and YFSETQ. The CDR3 sequence is CASSLGLAGGHEQYF. CDR3 DNA sequence: TGCGCCAGCAGCTTGGGGCTAGCGGGAGGCCACGAGCAGTACTTC.

The V and J genes are TRBV5-1 and TRBJ2-3; D is possibly TRBD1 (5 bases). Germline CDR1 and CDR2: SGHRS and YFSETQ. The CDR3 has 14 residues. V was trimmed by 5 bases and J by 1 base, leaving 11 bases between them. CDR3 loop: CASSWTTGTDTQYF. The CDR3 nucleotides read TGCGCCAGCAGTTGGACGACAGGCACAGATACGCAGTATTTT. The whole variable domain, filled in from reference TRBV5-1 and TRBJ2-3, reads KAGVTQTPRYLIKTRGQQVTLSCSPISGHRSVSWYQQTPGQGLQFLFEYFSETQRNKGNFPGRFSGRQFSNSRSEMNVSTLELGDSALYLCASSWTTGTDTQYFGPGTRLTVL.

This clone has only one observation. The V and J genes are TRBV5-6 and TRBJ2-5; 9 bases are shared with TRBD1. The last part of the DNA fits TRBJ2-7 better; the J call may be wrong. Per the germline V gene, CDR1 is SGHDT and CDR2 is YYEEEE. This CDR3 is 17 amino acids long. CDR3 sequence (DNA): TGTGCCAGCAGCACACCCGATGACAGGGGGTTGTCCTACGAGCAGTACTTC. It translates to CASSTPDDRGLSYEQYF.